This T cell receptor (beta chain) was sequenced for a study of T cell changes during pregnancy in multiple sclerosis (dated by TCRdb to between 2019 and 2020). A note on the overall study: In women with multiple sclerosis, the researchers looked at how the T cell repertoire shifted as pregnancy progressed.

Note on this clone: Its antigen remains undetermined. No clone much larger than this one lies a single base away; base qualities are absent.

As encoded in the germline V gene (reference sequence), CDR1 is MNHEY while CDR2 is SMNVEV. Counted from cysteine to phenylalanine, this CDR3 has 16 amino acids. The sequence is cut down to CDR3 DNA, 48 bases in frame from base 1. V lost 2 bases and J lost 0 bases; the stretch between them is 14 bases long. Preparation of the library involved the immunoSEQ multiplex PCR assay. The clones in this table, taken by TCRdb from immuneACCESS, are in-frame only. Not every clone is retained; where verified, under half of the shortfall comes from an unresolved V gene, and the cause of the rest is unknown. A total of approximately 100,000 clones appear in this sample, approximately 91% of them only once. The biggest ten clones account for over 3% of the sample.

This receptor was obtained from a female donor with multiple sclerosis, enrolled in a pregnancy study. The rearrangement combines TRBV27 with TRBJ2-7, with a tentative D gene TRBD2 over 6 matching bases. Sequences were derived from peripheral blood, sampled in the second trimester of pregnancy. In nucleotide form, the sequence is TGTGCCAGCAGTTTAGAGGGGTGGGGAGGCTCCTACGAGCAGTACTTC. Its protein reads: CASSLEGWGGSYEQYF.